The T cell receptor beta chain under discussion was sequenced for a study of blood T cell repertoires in COVID-19 (dated by TCRdb to between 2020 and 2021). Turning to the overall study: Samples covering the acute and convalescent phases of COVID-19 were provided by collaborators in the United States, Italy and Spain. The prospective study material was composed of cDNA or gDNA derived from T cells, B-cell-depleted T cells, or PBMCs. The dataset comprised deeply sampled blood TCRbeta repertoires from subjects exposed to, actively infected with, or recovered from COVID-19. A freely available public database, intended as a resource for researchers studying the immune response to SARS-CoV-2, is where the repertoires were released. Samples were obtained from the ongoing ImmuneRACE study (first 160 participants) and from 950 to 1,500 subjects provided by 6 global collaborators. Sample metadata almost always included a de-identified subject ID, COVID-19 status, age in years and sex. Where available, HLA class I and class II types were taken from metadata supplied by the sample provider and were not determined by assay-based typing. Study-wide findings and limitations: Clinical and demographic metadata were provided uncurated, with the amount varying by source and participant.

This clone turned up a few times. Its antigen remains undetermined. The record has no base qualities; no much larger clone is one base away. Trimming takes 7 bases off V and 5 bases off J; junction bases not matched to a gene: 7. The germline V gene (reference sequence) specifies GTSNPN as CDR1 and SVGIG as CDR2. The CDR3 measures 12 amino acids from cysteine to phenylalanine. Only the CDR3 DNA stays, 36 bases, in frame from base 1. TCRbeta CDR3 regions were amplified from genomic DNA using the immunoSEQ Assay, a bias-controlled multiplex PCR. From the authors' description of their analysis: The number of nucleated cells in each sample was estimated by amplification of reference gene primers within the assay. To quantify the absolute abundance of each unique TCRbeta CDR3 rearrangement, sequence reads were collapsed and filtered. For each sample, productive Simpson clonality was calculated by taking the square root of Simpson's diversity index across productive rearrangements. The clones in this table, taken by TCRdb from immuneACCESS, are in-frame only. Not every clone is retained; where verified, under half of the shortfall comes from an unresolved V gene, and the cause of the rest is unknown. The V and J calls and clone size come from that table; D and trimming were worked out from the DNA. This sample has 50,000 to 65,000 clones in its table, and 75% to 90% of those were observed once. The ten largest clones represent roughly 15% of the sample.

Whole blood was collected in K2EDTA tubes by collaborating institutions according to the institutions' own protocols. For TCRbeta analysis, collaborators shipped samples as frozen whole blood, isolated PBMCs, or DNA extracted from either of those sample types. The sequence joins TRBV30 to TRBJ1-1, and TRBD1 aligns with 7 junction nucleotides. Sequencing input: peripheral blood. The TCR comes from a human donor in a cohort sampled during active COVID-19. CDR3 loop: CAFGQEGTEAFF. The nucleotide sequence is given as TGTGCCTTCGGACAGGAGGGGACTGAAGCTTTCTTT.